The rows below give T cell receptor beta chains drawn from one sample of a study of blood T cell repertoires in COVID-19. The table came from immunoSEQ multiplex PCR; TCRdb's copy has only in-frame clones and leaves some out. The sample lists some 260,000 clones; 75% to 95% were seen once. Sequencing was carried out using PBMCs or T cells enriched from blood (not recorded which). The receptor set was obtained from a young woman who had recovered from COVID-19. Each CDR3 is given with its conserved first and last residue. The D gene is left open where the match is weak. Expanded clones are given a class, and other clones once, few, many or no size at all.

clone size: NA; J gene: TRBJ1-3; V gene: TRBV7-8; D gene: NA; CDR3 DNA: TGTGCCAGCAGCTTCACTTCTGGGGCCCTGTCTGGAAACACCATATATTTT; CDR3 protein: CASSFTSGALSGNTIYF
clone size: NA; J gene: TRBJ2-7; V gene: TRBV7-9; D gene: NA; CDR3 DNA: TGTGCCAGCAGCCCCGGGGGTGGGGGCTACGAGCAGTACTTC; CDR3 protein: CASSPGGGGYEQYF
clone size: NA; J gene: TRBJ2-2; V gene: TRBV29-1; D gene: TRBD1; CDR3 DNA: TGCAGCGTTGATGGGGGACAGGGAGATTTCGGGGAGCTGTTTTTT; CDR3 protein: CSVDGGQGDFGELFF
clone size: NA; J gene: TRBJ1-2; V gene: TRBV25-1; D gene: NA; CDR3 DNA: TGTGCCAGCAGTACAGGGCATGGCTACACCTTC; CDR3 protein: CASSTGHGYTF
clone size: NA; J gene: TRBJ1-1; V gene: TRBV7-8; D gene: NA; CDR3 DNA: TGTGCCAGCAGCTTTTATCGGAGCGGACCGTCGAACACTGAAGCTTTCTTT; CDR3 protein: CASSFYRSGPSNTEAFF
clone size: NA; J gene: TRBJ2-4; V gene: TRBV2; D gene: NA; CDR3 DNA: TGTGCCAGCAAACCAGGGTTTGGCAACTCAAACATTCAGTACTTC; CDR3 protein: CASKPGFGNSNIQYF
clone size: NA; J gene: TRBJ1-1; V gene: TRBV27; D gene: NA; CDR3 DNA: TGTGCCAGCAGTTCGGGAGCAGGACGAACCACTGAAGCTTTCTTT; CDR3 protein: CASSSGAGRTTEAFF
clone size: NA; J gene: TRBJ2-1; V gene: TRBV18; D gene: TRBD2; CDR3 DNA: TGTGCCAGCTCACCACTAGCGGGGGGGGGTGAGCAGTTCTTC; CDR3 protein: CASSPLAGGGEQFF
clone size: once; J gene: TRBJ2-2; V gene: TRBV2; D gene: TRBD1; CDR3 DNA: TGTGCCAGCAGTCCGGCTGAGACAGGGGAGTTCACCGGGGAGCTGTTTTTT; CDR3 protein: CASSPAETGEFTGELFF
clone size: NA; J gene: TRBJ2-2; V gene: TRBV5-6; D gene: TRBD2; CDR3 DNA: TGTGCCAGCAGCTTAGGGCTAGCGGGTTACACCGGGGAGCTGTTTTTT; CDR3 protein: CASSLGLAGYTGELFF
clone size: NA; J gene: TRBJ2-7; V gene: TRBV5-6; D gene: TRBD2; CDR3 DNA: TGTGCCAGCGGGACCACCGGGACTAGCGGGGCAAGCTCCTACGAGCAGTACTTC; CDR3 protein: CASGTTGTSGASSYEQYF
clone size: NA; J gene: TRBJ2-1; V gene: TRBV7-2; D gene: NA; CDR3 DNA: TGTGCCAGCAGCCGCGGCGGCGTTTACAATGAGCAGTTCTTC; CDR3 protein: CASSRGGVYNEQFF
clone size: NA; J gene: TRBJ2-7; V gene: TRBV29-1; D gene: TRBD2; CDR3 DNA: TGCAGCGCGCTAGCGGGAGGGCCTGACGAGCAGTACTTC; CDR3 protein: CSALAGGPDEQYF
clone size: NA; J gene: TRBJ1-1; V gene: TRBV25-1; D gene: NA; CDR3 DNA: TGTGCCAGCAGAGGACAAATGAACACTGAAGCTTTCTTT; CDR3 protein: CASRGQMNTEAFF
clone size: NA; J gene: TRBJ2-7; V gene: TRBV15; D gene: NA; CDR3 DNA: TGTGCCACCAGCAGACCACAGGGCTACGAGCAGTACTTC; CDR3 protein: CATSRPQGYEQYF
clone size: NA; J gene: TRBJ1-2; V gene: TRBV28; D gene: TRBD1; CDR3 DNA: TGTGCCAGCAGACCAGTCAACAGGGGACGTGGCTACACCTTC; CDR3 protein: CASRPVNRGRGYTF
clone size: NA; J gene: TRBJ2-5; V gene: TRBV7-9; D gene: NA; CDR3 DNA: TGTGCCAGCAGAAAGGGGGGGGAGACCCAGTACTTC; CDR3 protein: CASRKGGETQYF
clone size: NA; J gene: TRBJ2-5; V gene: TRBV15; D gene: TRBD2; CDR3 DNA: TGTGCCACCTGGGCGAGGGGACTAGCAGGCCAAGAGACCCAGTACTTC; CDR3 protein: CATWARGLAGQETQYF
clone size: NA; J gene: TRBJ1-3; V gene: TRBV29-1; D gene: NA; CDR3 DNA: TGCAGCGCTGCTATGACAGTGGCTTACTCTGGAAACACCATATATTTT; CDR3 protein: CSAAMTVAYSGNTIYF
clone size: NA; J gene: TRBJ2-5; V gene: TRBV25-1; D gene: TRBD1; CDR3 DNA: TGTGCCAGCAGTAGACGGACAGGAGAGACCCAGTACTTC; CDR3 protein: CASSRRTGETQYF
clone size: NA; J gene: TRBJ1-1; V gene: TRBV7-9; D gene: TRBD1; CDR3 DNA: TGTGCCAGCAGCCCGGACAGGGAGAACACTGAAGCTTTCTTT; CDR3 protein: CASSPDRENTEAFF
clone size: NA; J gene: TRBJ1-5; V gene: TRBV19; D gene: NA; CDR3 DNA: TGTGCCAGTAGCACCGAAGGGGAGGGTTATAATCAGCCCCAGCATTTT; CDR3 protein: CASSTEGEGYNQPQHF
clone size: NA; J gene: TRBJ2-2; V gene: TRBV9; D gene: NA; CDR3 DNA: TGTGCCAGCAGCGTAGACTCCTTATTAGGGGAGCTGTTTTTT; CDR3 protein: CASSVDSLLGELFF
clone size: NA; J gene: TRBJ1-5; V gene: TRBV27; D gene: NA; CDR3 DNA: TGTGCCAGCAGTTTTGGCCCGCGGGACGGAGGCAATCAGCCCCAGCATTTT; CDR3 protein: CASSFGPRDGGNQPQHF
clone size: NA; J gene: TRBJ1-2; V gene: TRBV28; D gene: NA; CDR3 DNA: TGTGCCAGCAGTTTCGGGGTCTATGGCTACACCTTC; CDR3 protein: CASSFGVYGYTF
clone size: NA; J gene: TRBJ1-1; V gene: TRBV6-5; D gene: TRBD1; CDR3 DNA: TGTGCCAGCAGCGCGTCGACAGGGGGTGAAGCTTTCTTT; CDR3 protein: CASSASTGGEAFF
clone size: NA; J gene: TRBJ2-1; V gene: TRBV2; D gene: TRBD2; CDR3 DNA: TGTGCCAGCAGACAACTAGCGCCGGTTAGCAATGAGCAGTTCTTC; CDR3 protein: CASRQLAPVSNEQFF
clone size: NA; J gene: TRBJ1-2; V gene: TRBV7-9; D gene: NA; CDR3 DNA: TGTGCCAGCAGCTCGAACCAGCGGGGCTACACCTTC; CDR3 protein: CASSSNQRGYTF